This entry features one T cell receptor (beta chain) sequence. Its antigen is unidentified. Treatment noted: oral pan-JAK inhibitor, 5-10 mg twice daily. Patients with alopecia areata provided lesional scalp punch biopsies as well as peripheral blood. cDNA reverse transcribed from extracted RNA served as the sequencing template. Sequenced by immunoSEQ multiplex PCR; TCRdb stores in-frame clones only, minus some. The sample has under 6,500 clones; around three fifths are singletons. This specimen comes from a study of CD8+ T cells in alopecia areata. Across the whole study: Dosing spanned 6 to 18 months on tofacitinib, then 6 months off drug. Study outcomes and limitations: Significant decreases in scalp clonality and expanded CD8+ clones followed tofacitinib treatment. The study found higher clonality in lesional than normal scalp, especially in alopecia totalis/universalis. Scalp sample sequencing also detects resident alphabeta T cells of normal skin.

Here the sequenced sample was skin, taken at approximately week 31, from a patient treated with tofacitinib. The sequence was collected from a human donor with alopecia areata.

In DNA form, the CDR3 reads TGTGCCAGCAGCTTAAGCAGGGTCGGGAACACTGAAGCTTTCTTT. Translated, it gives CASSLSRVGNTEAFF. V is TRBV7-6 and J is TRBJ1-1, with D perhaps matching TRBD1 (5 bases). V was trimmed by 2 bases and J by 1 base, leaving 11 bases between them. This CDR3 has 15 amino acids. Germline lookup yields CDR1 SGHVS and CDR2 FNYEAQ.